This T cell receptor beta chain was retrieved from a study of blood T cell repertoires in COVID-19 (dated by TCRdb to the early 2020s). In terms of the full investigation: The collaborator samples originated in the United States, Italy and Spain and spanned the acute and convalescent phases of COVID-19. The prospective study material was composed of cDNA or gDNA derived from T cells, B-cell-depleted T cells, or PBMCs. The dataset comprised deeply sampled blood TCRbeta repertoires from subjects exposed to, actively infected with, or recovered from COVID-19. A freely available public database, intended as a resource for researchers studying the immune response to SARS-CoV-2, is where the repertoires were released. Samples were obtained from the ongoing ImmuneRACE study (first 160 participants) and from 1,254 subjects provided by 6 global collaborators. Sample metadata almost always included a de-identified subject ID, COVID-19 status, age in years and sex. Where available, HLA class I and class II types were obtained from metadata supplied by the sample provider rather than from assay-based typing.

Participants in the prospective study were aged roughly 18 to 89 years, lived in under 30 United States geographic areas, and enrolled through a virtual design. Cohort assignment in the prospective study relied on participant-reported clinical history from a screening survey and a study questionnaire. In the prospective study, whole blood, serum and a nasopharyngeal or oropharyngeal swab were collected from each participant by mobile phlebotomists. Additional blood draws and questionnaires over an approximately two-month period could optionally be provided by prospective study participants. Before DNA extraction, blood samples from the prospective study were shipped at room temperature or frozen. The V end loses 6 bases and the J end loses 6 bases, and a stretch of 16 bases separates them. CDR1 and CDR2 are read off the germline V gene as SNHLY and FYNNEI. Including cysteine and phenylalanine, the CDR3 has 14 amino acids. The sequence is cut down to CDR3 DNA, 42 bases in frame from base 1.

Comment on this clone: Its antigen is unknown. No base qualities exist here, and no much larger clone lies one base off it.

The immunoSEQ Assay, a bias-controlled multiplex PCR, was used to amplify TCRbeta CDR3 regions from genomic DNA. As for the authors' bioinformatics: Within the assay, amplification of reference gene primers was used to estimate how many nucleated cells each sample contained. To quantify the absolute abundance of each unique TCRbeta CDR3 rearrangement, sequence reads were collapsed and filtered. For each sample, productive Simpson clonality was calculated as the square root of Simpson's diversity index over productive rearrangements. Entries here come from immuneACCESS through TCRdb and include only in-frame sequences with V and J called. Some clones fail to appear in such tables; in the studies checked, an unresolved V gene covers under half of the shortfall, and the cause of the remainder is unknown. The D gene and trimming were derived from the DNA, and the V and J assignments and clone size from that table. Across this sample there are approximately 240,000 clones, with about nine tenths seen only once. The leading ten clones occupy about 6.3% of the sample.

What the authors observed across the whole study: The amount of clinical and demographic metadata varied by source and participant and was provided uncurated.

Source material: PBMCs or T cells enriched from blood (not recorded which). The clonotype comes from a young woman with acute COVID-19. The V gene is TRBV2 and the J gene is TRBJ2-3, and the D gene may be TRBD1, 6 bases matching. At the DNA level, the sequence is TGTGCCAGCAGGAACCAGGGGCTTAGGGATACGCAGTATTTT. This sequence encodes CASRNQGLRDTQYF.